The clone carrying this TCR beta chain was counted a few times. Its antigen remains unknown. TCRalpha and TCRbeta libraries used 5'RACE with constant-segment primers and UMIs. A single record per CDR3 protein comes from TCRdb applying MiXCR to the 5' RACE reads. In the table there are about half a million distinct CDR3 sequences, 18% of which are singletons. This entry belongs to a study of T-cell memory formation after mild COVID-19. Across the whole study: TCR clusters were largely donor specific.

The study's findings and limits: Clones that contracted clustered mainly in CM and EM if CD4+ and in EMRA if CD8+. Pre-infection memory carried some responding clones, suggesting that cross-reactive memory joined.

This CDR3 spans 15 amino acids. Germline V lookup: CDR1 MNHEY, CDR2 SVGAGI. The V segment lost 2 bases and the J segment 5 bases; nucleotides outside the gene matches: 7. This TCR was sampled from an adult woman who had mild COVID-19 (a few samples of this study predate the infection). Cell type and time point are not known. This rearrangement joins TRBV6-5 to TRBJ2-7, with 9 bases aligning to TRBD1. The sequenced material came from PBMCs or a T cell subset sorted from them (not recorded which). The CDR3 reads CASSYPGQGTNEQYF. Here the CDR3 DNA reads TGTGCCAGCAGTTACCCGGGACAGGGCACGAACGAGCAGTACTTC.